This T cell receptor (beta chain) was found in a study of T cells in localized non-small cell lung cancer. Study conclusions and caveats: Uninvolved neighboring lung showed the greatest T cell clonality, exceeding tumor.

The assay was immunoSEQ multiplex PCR, and TCRdb's table has in-frame clones only and misses some. Of about 920 clones listed, around 21% are singletons. The CDR3 covers 16 residues. CDR1 is SGHNT, CDR2 YENEEA, per germline. With 4 bases removed from V and 3 bases from J, the gap between germline ends came to 16 bases. A note on this clone: Its target is unknown.

This TCR was recovered from a male donor at least 60 years old with stage I lung adenocarcinoma. The V gene is TRBV11-3, the J gene TRBJ1-5; weak D call: TRBD1 (5 bases). This specimen was lung tumor tissue, taken before any cancer treatment. This CDR3 is CASSSSGALPNQPQHF. CDR3 bases: TGTGCCAGCAGCTCTAGCGGGGCGCTTCCCAATCAGCCCCAGCATTTT.